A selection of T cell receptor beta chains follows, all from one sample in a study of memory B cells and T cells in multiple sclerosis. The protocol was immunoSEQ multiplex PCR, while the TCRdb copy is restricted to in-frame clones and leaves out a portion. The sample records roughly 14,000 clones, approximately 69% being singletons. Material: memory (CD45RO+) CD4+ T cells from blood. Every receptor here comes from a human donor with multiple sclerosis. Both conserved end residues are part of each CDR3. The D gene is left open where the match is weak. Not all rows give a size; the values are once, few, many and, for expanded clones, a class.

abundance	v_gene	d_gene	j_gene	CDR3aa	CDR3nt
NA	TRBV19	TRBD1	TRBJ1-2	CASSPWDRRKIGYTF	TGTGCCAGTAGTCCTTGGGACAGGAGGAAGATAGGCTACACCTTC
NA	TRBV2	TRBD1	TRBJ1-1	CASSDRTGWAFF	TGTGCCAGCAGTGACCGGACAGGATGGGCTTTCTTT
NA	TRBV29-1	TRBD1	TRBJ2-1	CSGKQGTAEQFF	TGCAGCGGTAAACAGGGGACGGCTGAGCAGTTCTTC
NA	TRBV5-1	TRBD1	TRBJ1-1	CASSPGMDRAVKYTEAFF	TGCGCCAGCAGCCCCGGGATGGACAGGGCAGTGAAATACACTGAAGCTTTCTTT
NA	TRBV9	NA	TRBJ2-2	CASSVDQGRATGELFF	TGTGCCAGCAGCGTAGACCAGGGGAGGGCCACCGGGGAGCTGTTTTTT
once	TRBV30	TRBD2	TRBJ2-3	CAWSVGGAYTQYF	TGTGCCTGGAGTGTGGGAGGGGCATATACGCAGTATTTT
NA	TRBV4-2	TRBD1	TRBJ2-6	CASSQDQGDSGANVLTF	TGTGCCAGCAGCCAGGATCAGGGGGACTCTGGGGCCAACGTCCTGACTTTC
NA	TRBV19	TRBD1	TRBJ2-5	CASSTTGTGAETQYF	TGTGCCAGTAGTACCACCGGGACAGGGGCTGAGACCCAGTACTTC
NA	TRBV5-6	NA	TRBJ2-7	CASIPFGGSSYEQYF	TGTGCCAGCATCCCCTTTGGGGGGTCCTCCTACGAGCAGTACTTC
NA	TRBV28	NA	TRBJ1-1	CACQGGGRYTEAFF	TGTGCCTGCCAAGGGGGGGGACGTTACACTGAAGCTTTCTTT
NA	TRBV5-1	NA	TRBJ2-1	CASSLAGSGDYNEQFF	TGCGCCAGCAGCTTGGCCGGTTCCGGAGACTACAATGAGCAGTTCTTC
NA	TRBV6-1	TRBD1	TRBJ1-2	CASSSTGVGGYTF	TGTGCCAGCAGTTCTACAGGGGTCGGCGGCTACACCTTC
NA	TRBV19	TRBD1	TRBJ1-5	CASSPRTGDYSNQPQHF	TGTGCCAGTAGTCCCCGGACAGGCGATTATAGCAATCAGCCCCAGCATTTT
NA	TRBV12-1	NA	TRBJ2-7	CASRPNRVPSSYEQYF	TGTGCCAGCCGCCCAAACAGGGTTCCCAGCTCCTACGAGCAGTACTTC
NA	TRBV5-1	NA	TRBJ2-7	CASSLVGGSYEQYF	TGCGCCAGCAGCTTGGTGGGGGGCTCCTACGAGCAGTACTTC
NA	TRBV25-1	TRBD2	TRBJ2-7	CASSASGTKSYEQYF	TGTGCCAGCAGTGCCTCCGGGACTAAGTCCTACGAGCAGTACTTC
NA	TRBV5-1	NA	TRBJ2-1	CASSLEGLSYNEQFF	TGCGCCAGCAGCTTGGAGGGGCTATCCTACAATGAGCAGTTCTTC
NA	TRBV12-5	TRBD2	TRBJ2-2	CASGSTPLSGRVNTGELFF	TGTGCTAGTGGTTCGACCCCGTTGAGCGGGAGGGTAAACACCGGGGAGCTGTTTTTT
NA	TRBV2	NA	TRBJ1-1	CASNLQGPNTEAFF	TGTGCCAGCAACCTACAGGGACCGAACACTGAAGCTTTCTTT
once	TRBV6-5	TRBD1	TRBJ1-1	CASSGQGAAFF	TGTGCCAGCAGTGGACAGGGGGCGGCTTTCTTT
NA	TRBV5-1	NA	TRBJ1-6	CASSLSLRQGSNSPLHF	TGCGCCAGCAGCTTATCCCTTCGGCAGGGTAGTAATTCACCCCTCCACTTT
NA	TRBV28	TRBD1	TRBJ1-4	CASSYRGTGEKLFF	TGTGCCAGCAGTTACAGGGGAACGGGTGAAAAACTGTTTTTT
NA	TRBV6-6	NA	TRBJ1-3	CASSYSPGSGNTIYF	TGTGCCAGCAGTTACTCCCCTGGGAGCGGAAACACCATATATTTT
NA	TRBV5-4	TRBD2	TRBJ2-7	CASSFTSGSLYEQYF	TGTGCCAGCAGCTTTACTAGCGGGAGTCTCTACGAGCAGTACTTC
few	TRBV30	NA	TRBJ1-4	CAWTGNEKLFF	TGTGCCTGGACAGGGAACGAAAAACTGTTTTTT
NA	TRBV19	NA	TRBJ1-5	CASQKGEQPQHF	TGTGCCAGTCAGAAGGGGGAACAGCCCCAGCATTTT
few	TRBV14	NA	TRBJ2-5	CASSQDRGRDQETQYF	TGTGCCAGCAGCCAAGATAGGGGGAGAGACCAAGAGACCCAGTACTTC
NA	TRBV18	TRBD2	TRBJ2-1	CASSLPGLPYNEQFF	TGTGCCAGCTCACTACCGGGACTACCCTACAATGAGCAGTTCTTC
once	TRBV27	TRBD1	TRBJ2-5	CASSLGIGDRTQETQYF	TGTGCCAGCAGTTTAGGCATCGGGGACAGAACCCAAGAGACCCAGTACTTC
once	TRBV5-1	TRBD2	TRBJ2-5	CASSLGGLAGGRQETQYF	TGCGCCAGCAGCTTGGGGGGGCTAGCGGGAGGCCGACAAGAGACCCAGTACTTC
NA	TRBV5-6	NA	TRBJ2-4	CASSLGQAKNIQYF	TGTGCCAGCAGCTTGGGACAAGCCAAAAACATTCAGTACTTC
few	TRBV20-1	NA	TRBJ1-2	CSARSGGYTF	TGCAGTGCTAGATCGGGGGGCTACACCTTC
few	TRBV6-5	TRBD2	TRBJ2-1	CASNRPGLADNEQFF	TGTGCCAGCAACCGACCGGGACTAGCGGACAATGAGCAGTTCTTC
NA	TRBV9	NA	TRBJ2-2	CASSVGTANTGELFF	TGTGCCAGCAGCGTAGGGACAGCAAACACCGGGGAGCTGTTTTTT
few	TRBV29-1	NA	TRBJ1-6	CSVPPRDLGF	TGCAGCGTTCCGCCCAGGGACTTAGGCTTT
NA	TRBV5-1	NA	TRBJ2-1	CASRLALGEGQFF	TGCGCCAGCAGACTGGCCCTAGGTGAGGGCCAGTTCTTC
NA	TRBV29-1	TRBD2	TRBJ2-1	CSVEDGIGLAGLSSYNEQFF	TGCAGCGTTGAAGATGGGATCGGGCTAGCGGGGCTGAGCTCCTACAATGAGCAGTTCTTC
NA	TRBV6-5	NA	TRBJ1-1	CASSSLPGEAFF	TGTGCCAGCAGTTCTCTCCCAGGGGAAGCTTTCTTT
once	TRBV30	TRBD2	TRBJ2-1	CARQSGTSGYNEQFF	TGTGCCCGACAATCCGGGACTAGCGGGTATAATGAGCAGTTCTTC
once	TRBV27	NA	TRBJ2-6	CATQGGGSGANVLTF	TGTGCCACCCAGGGAGGGGGCTCTGGGGCCAACGTCCTGACTTTC
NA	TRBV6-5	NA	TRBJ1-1	CASSYSNFLTDEAFF	TGTGCCAGCAGTTACTCGAATTTTTTGACAGACGAAGCTTTCTTT
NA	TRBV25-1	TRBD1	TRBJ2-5	CASRQGARETQYF	TGTGCCAGCCGACAGGGGGCGAGGGAGACCCAGTACTTC
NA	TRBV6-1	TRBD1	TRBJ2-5	CASSGGQGATQYF	TGTGCCAGCAGTGGGGGACAGGGAGCGACCCAGTACTTC
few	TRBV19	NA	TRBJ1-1	CASSMENRRVFF	TGTGCCAGTAGTATGGAAAACAGGAGGGTTTTCTTT
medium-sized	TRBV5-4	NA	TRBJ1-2	CASSVAGLRGYTF	TGTGCCAGCAGCGTGGCAGGCCTTCGCGGCTACACCTTC
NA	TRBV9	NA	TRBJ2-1	CASSVGVMGLTAYNEQFF	TGTGCCAGCAGCGTAGGGGTAATGGGGCTAACTGCCTACAATGAGCAGTTCTTC
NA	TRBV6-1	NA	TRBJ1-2	CASSDAVAYGYTF	TGTGCCAGCAGTGATGCAGTCGCCTATGGCTACACCTTC
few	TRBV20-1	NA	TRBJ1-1	CSARDGAVAFF	TGCAGTGCTAGAGATGGGGCAGTCGCTTTCTTT
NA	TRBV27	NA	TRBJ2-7	CASSGTSRGSYEQYF	TGTGCCAGCAGCGGTACATCCAGGGGTTCCTACGAGCAGTACTTC
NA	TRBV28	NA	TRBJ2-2	CATSLPNTGELFF	TGTGCCACCTCTCTCCCGAACACCGGGGAGCTGTTTTTT
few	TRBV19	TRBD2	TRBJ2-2	CASRPRLAGGDTGELFF	TGTGCCAGTAGGCCCAGACTAGCGGGGGGTGATACCGGGGAGCTGTTTTTT
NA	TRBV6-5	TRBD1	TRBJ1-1	CASSYRGQGNTEAFF	TGTGCCAGCAGTTACCGGGGACAGGGGAACACTGAAGCTTTCTTT
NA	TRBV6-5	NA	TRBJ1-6	CASRRDRNSPLHF	TGTGCCAGCAGGAGAGACAGGAATTCACCCCTCCACTTT